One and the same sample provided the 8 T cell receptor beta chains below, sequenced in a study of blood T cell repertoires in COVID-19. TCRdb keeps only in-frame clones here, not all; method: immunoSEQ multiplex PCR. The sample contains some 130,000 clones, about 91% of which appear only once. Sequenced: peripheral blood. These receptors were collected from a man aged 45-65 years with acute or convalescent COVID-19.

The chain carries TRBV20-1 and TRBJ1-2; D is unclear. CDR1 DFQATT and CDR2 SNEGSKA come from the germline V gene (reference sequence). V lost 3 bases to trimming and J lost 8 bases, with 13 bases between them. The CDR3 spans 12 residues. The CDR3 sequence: CSASWQLNGYTF. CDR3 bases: TGCAGTGCTAGTTGGCAGTTAAACGGCTACACCTTC.

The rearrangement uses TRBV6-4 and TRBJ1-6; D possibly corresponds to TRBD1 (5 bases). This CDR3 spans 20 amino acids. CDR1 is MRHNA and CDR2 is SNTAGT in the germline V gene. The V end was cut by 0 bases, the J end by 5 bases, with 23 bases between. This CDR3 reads CASSDSGRGKTGVHNSPLHF. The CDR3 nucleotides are TGTGCCAGCAGTGACTCGGGGAGGGGCAAGACGGGGGTCCATAATTCACCCCTCCACTTT.

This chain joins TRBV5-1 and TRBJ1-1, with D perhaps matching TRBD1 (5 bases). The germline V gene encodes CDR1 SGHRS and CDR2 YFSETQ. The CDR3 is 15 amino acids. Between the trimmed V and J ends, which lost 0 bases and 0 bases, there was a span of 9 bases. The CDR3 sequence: CASSLGQTMNTEAFF. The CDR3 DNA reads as TGCGCCAGCAGCTTGGGACAGACCATGAACACTGAAGCTTTCTTT.

The CDR3 DNA reads as TGTGCCAGCAGCGCCGAGGGGGCGTACTCACCCCTCCACTTT. Translating it yields CASSAEGAYSPLHF. The V call is TRBV9, the J call TRBJ1-6; 7 nucleotides line up with TRBD1. V dropped 3 bases and J dropped 10; count of bases not matched to a gene: 7. Per germline, CDR1 SGDLS and CDR2 YYNGEE. The CDR3 has 14 residues. Filled out from reference TRBV9 and TRBJ1-6, the complete variable domain reads DSGVTQTPKHLITATGQRVTLRCSPRSGDLSVYWYQQSLDQGLQFLIQYYNGEERAKGNILERFSAQQFPDLHSELNLSSLELGDSALYFCASSAEGAYSPLHFGNGTRLTVT.

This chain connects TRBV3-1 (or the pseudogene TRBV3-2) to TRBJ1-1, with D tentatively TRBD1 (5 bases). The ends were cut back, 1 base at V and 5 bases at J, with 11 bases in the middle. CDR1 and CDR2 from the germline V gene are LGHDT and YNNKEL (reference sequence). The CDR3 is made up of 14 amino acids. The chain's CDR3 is CASSQGGDRTEAFF. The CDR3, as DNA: TGTGCCAGCAGCCAAGGGGGGGATCGAACTGAAGCTTTCTTT.

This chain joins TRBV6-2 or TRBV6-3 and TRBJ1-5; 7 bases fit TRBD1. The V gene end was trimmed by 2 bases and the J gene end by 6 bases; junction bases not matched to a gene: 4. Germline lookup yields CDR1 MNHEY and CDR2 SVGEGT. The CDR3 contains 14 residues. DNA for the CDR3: TGTGCCAGCAGTTACGGACAGGCAATTCAGCCCCAGCATTTT. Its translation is CASSYGQAIQPQHF.

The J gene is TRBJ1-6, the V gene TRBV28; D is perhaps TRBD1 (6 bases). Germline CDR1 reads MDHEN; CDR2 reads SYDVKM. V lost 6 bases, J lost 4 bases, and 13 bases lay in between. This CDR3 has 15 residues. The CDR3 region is CASRPQGIYNSPLHF. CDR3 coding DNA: TGTGCCAGCAGACCCCAGGGGATTTATAATTCACCCCTCCACTTT.

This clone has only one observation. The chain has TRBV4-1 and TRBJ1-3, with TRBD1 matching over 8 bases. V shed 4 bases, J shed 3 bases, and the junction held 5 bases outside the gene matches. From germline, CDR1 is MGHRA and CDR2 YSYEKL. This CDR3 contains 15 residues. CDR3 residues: CASSPTGVVGNTIYF. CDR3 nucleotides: TGCGCCAGCAGCCCGACAGGGGTGGTTGGAAACACCATATATTTT.